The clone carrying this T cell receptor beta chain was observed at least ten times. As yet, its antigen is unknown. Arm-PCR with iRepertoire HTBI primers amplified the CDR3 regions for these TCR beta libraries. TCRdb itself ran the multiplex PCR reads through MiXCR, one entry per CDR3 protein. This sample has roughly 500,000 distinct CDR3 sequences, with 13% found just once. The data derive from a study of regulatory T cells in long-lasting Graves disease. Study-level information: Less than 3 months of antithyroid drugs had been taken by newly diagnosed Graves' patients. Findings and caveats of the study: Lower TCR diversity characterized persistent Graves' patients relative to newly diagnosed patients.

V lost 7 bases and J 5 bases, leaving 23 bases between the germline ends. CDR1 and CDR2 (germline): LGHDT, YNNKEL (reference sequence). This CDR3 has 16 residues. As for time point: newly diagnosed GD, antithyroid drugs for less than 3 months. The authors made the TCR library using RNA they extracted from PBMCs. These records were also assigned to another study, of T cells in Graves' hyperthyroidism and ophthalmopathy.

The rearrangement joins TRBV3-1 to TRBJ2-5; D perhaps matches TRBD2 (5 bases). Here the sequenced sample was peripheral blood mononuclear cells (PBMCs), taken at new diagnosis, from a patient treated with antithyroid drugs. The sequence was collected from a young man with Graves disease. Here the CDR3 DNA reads TGTGCCAGCACCTCTTACGCGGGCCTAAGGGAGGAGACCCAGTACTTC. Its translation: CASTSYAGLREETQYF.